This TCR beta chain comes out of a study of shared clonotypes between healthy human individuals. Method: immunoSEQ multiplex PCR; TCRdb's copy keeps in-frame clones and lacks some. The sample consists of about 2 million clones, 95% of them appearing once. This CDR3 spans 14 amino acids. The V gene lost 2 bases and the J gene lost 6 bases, with 13 bases spanning the gap. Germline V CDR1 and CDR2: SGHTA, FQGNSA. The TCR was taken from a man aged 18 to 30 in good health. The sample was naive CD4+ T cells sorted from blood. The sample's subset: CD45RA+ positively selected. J is TRBJ2-5 and V is TRBV7-2; TRBD2 is a possible D gene (5 bases). CDR3 residues: CASSLLGDLKTQYF. The CDR3 DNA reads as TGTGCCAGCAGCTTACTGGGAGATCTAAAGACCCAGTACTTC.